One sample yielded the 26 T cell receptor beta chains listed below, sequenced in a study of blood T cell repertoires in COVID-19. Method: immunoSEQ multiplex PCR; TCRdb's copy keeps in-frame clones and lacks some. The sample consists of tens of thousands of clones, roughly 86% of them appearing once. Sequenced material: peripheral blood. The receptors originated from a man older than 75 with active or convalescent COVID-19.

V and J are TRBV28 and TRBJ2-2; TRBD1 is a possible D gene (5 bases). CDR3 length: 14 residues. V lost 3 bases and J lost 4, with 9 bases in between. The V gene's germline CDR1 is MDHEN and CDR2 SYDVKM. The CDR3 spells CASSFRQFTGELFF. Here the CDR3 DNA reads TGTGCCAGCAGTTTCCGACAGTTCACCGGGGAGCTGTTTTTT.

The V and J genes are TRBV9 and TRBJ2-2, with 10 bases matching TRBD1. V dropped 0 bases and J dropped 6; count of bases not matched to a gene: 5. Per germline, CDR1 SGDLS and CDR2 YYNGEE. This CDR3 contains 16 residues. CDR3 sequence reads: CASSVAWTGGAGELFF. DNA for the CDR3: TGTGCCAGCAGCGTAGCCTGGACAGGGGGTGCCGGGGAGCTGTTTTTT.

By share, this clone ranks as medium-sized. Germline and junction disagree at one end, which may indicate a read error. This sequence joins TRBV19 and TRBJ2-1, with 7 bases that match TRBD1. The CDR3 totals 12 residues. Germline lookup yields CDR1 LNHDA and CDR2 SQIVND (reference sequence). CDR3 nucleotide sequence: TGTGCCAGTAGTACAGACAGGGCACCGTCCCTCTTC. Its translation: CASSTDRAPSLF.

This sequence joins TRBV21-1 and TRBJ2-2; TRBD2, the D gene given by the table, was not confirmed from the DNA. TRBV21-1 is tagged as a pseudogene. The CDR3 has 16 residues. CDR3 DNA: TGTGCCAGCAGCAAAGTGACTAGCGGGAGAACCGGGGAGCTGTTTTTT. Protein product: CASSKVTSGRTGELFF.

V is TRBV2 and J is TRBJ2-7; D perhaps matches TRBD2 (5 bases). Germline values: CDR1 SNHLY, CDR2 FYNNEI. The CDR3 has 14 residues. V gave up 4 bases and J gave up 0 bases, with 10 bases separating them. Written as DNA, the CDR3 is TGTGCCAGCAGTGTAGGAGGCAGCTCCTACGAGCAGTACTTC. Translated, it gives CASSVGGSSYEQYF.

The CDR3 here is CATREGYEQYF. The CDR3 DNA follows: TGTGCCACCCGTGAGGGTTACGAGCAGTACTTC. The rearrangement joins TRBV18 to TRBJ2-7; D possibly corresponds to TRBD2 (5 bases). V gave up 10 bases and J gave up 4 bases, with 11 bases separating them. The germline V gene encodes CDR1 KGHSH and CDR2 LQKENI. The CDR3 extends over 11 amino acids.

The chain employs TRBV3-1 (or the pseudogene TRBV3-2) and TRBJ1-1; the D gene is possibly TRBD1 (6 bases). V lost 6 bases and J 11 bases, leaving 19 bases between the germline ends. There are 13 residues in the CDR3. Germline CDR1 is LGHDT and CDR2 is YNNKEL (reference sequence). The CDR3 loop is CASSSTGGQGAFF. DNA of the CDR3: TGTGCCAGCAGTAGTACGGGGGGGCAGGGGGCTTTCTTT.

The rearrangement joins TRBV30 to TRBJ1-2, with a tentative D call TRBD1 (6 bases). There are 14 residues in the CDR3. The germline V and J ends were trimmed by 4 bases and 7 bases, with 19 bases remaining between them. CDR1 is GTSNPN and CDR2 is SVGIG in the germline V gene (reference sequence). The CDR3 spells CAWIFTGIKGGYTF. The CDR3 bases are TGTGCCTGGATATTCACAGGGATAAAAGGTGGCTACACCTTC.

The chain links TRBV5-6 to TRBJ1-1; D remains ambiguous. Per the germline V gene, CDR1 is SGHDT and CDR2 is YYEEEE. Trimming took 4 bases from V and 10 from J, leaving 17 bases between them. This CDR3 comprises 13 residues. CDR3 region: CASSRGADPRAFF. CDR3 nucleotide sequence: TGTGCCAGCAGCCGCGGTGCCGACCCAAGAGCTTTCTTT.

The CDR3, as DNA: TGTGCCAGCCGACAGGTCGGGGAGCTGTTTTTT. Translated, it gives CASRQVGELFF. The chain combines TRBV6-5 with TRBJ2-2; TRBD1 might be the D (6 bases). The germline CDR1 and CDR2 sequences are MNHEY and SVGAGI. The CDR3 has 11 amino acids. The ends were cut back, 8 bases at V and 7 bases at J, with 8 bases in the middle.

This chain joins TRBV15 and TRBJ2-2, with D unresolved. In germline, CDR1 is LNHNV, CDR2 YYDKDF (reference sequence). The CDR3 loop spans 12 amino acids. Trimming cost V 5 bases and J 7 bases, with 8 bases left between them. The CDR3 here is CATSRYFGELFF. CDR3 DNA: TGTGCCACCAGCCGGTACTTCGGGGAGCTGTTTTTT.

The chain has TRBV11-2 and TRBJ2-7, with 8 positions matching TRBD2. The ends lost 1 base at V and 5 bases at J; junction bases unmatched: 7. CDR1 is SGHAT, CDR2 FQNNGV, per germline. The CDR3 runs to 15 residues. The CDR3, as DNA: TGTGCCAGCAGCTTAGCTGGCGGGGGGTGGGACGAGCAGTACTTC. Amino acid sequence: CASSLAGGGWDEQYF.

DNA for the CDR3: TGTGCCAGCAGCTCAGGTGGACAGGGCGCAGCTGAAGCTTTCTTT. Encoded protein: CASSSGGQGAAEAFF. The rearrangement uses TRBV7-9 and TRBJ1-1, with TRBD1 matching over 8 bases. This CDR3 contains 15 residues. Germline V gives CDR1 SEHNR, CDR2 FQNEAQ (reference sequence). V dropped 4 bases and J dropped 6; count of bases not matched to a gene: 10.

The rearrangement links TRBV24-1 to TRBJ2-3; 10 bases agree with TRBD1. This CDR3 is built from 16 residues. V lost 3 bases to trimming and J lost 3 bases; unmatched junction nucleotides: 5. In germline, CDR1 is KGHDR, CDR2 SFDVKD. DNA of the CDR3: TGTGCCACCAGTGATCCGACAGGGGGCAAGACAGATACGCAGTATTTT. Translated: CATSDPTGGKTDTQYF.

This clone was recorded once. This chain joins TRBV5-1 and TRBJ2-2, with a tentative D call TRBD2 (6 bases). Looked up from germline, CDR1 is SGHRS and CDR2 is YFSETQ. The CDR3 has 12 residues. V lost 6 bases, J lost 3 bases, and 6 bases lay in between. The CDR3 nucleotides read TGCGCCAGCAAGCGGGACACCGGGGAGCTGTTTTTT. Protein sequence: CASKRDTGELFF.

The chain carries TRBV7-3 and TRBJ2-2, with a weak D call TRBD1 (5 bases). In germline, CDR1 is SGHTA, CDR2 FQGTGA. The CDR3 consists of 14 residues. Deletions cut 3 bases from V and 3 bases from J, with 8 bases between. For the CDR3, the DNA is TGTGCCAGCAGCTTTGGCAGGGACACCGGGGAGCTGTTTTTT. As protein: CASSFGRDTGELFF.

The rearrangement links TRBV7-2 to TRBJ2-2; 8 nucleotides line up with TRBD1. Germline V CDR1 and CDR2: SGHTA, FQGNSA. The CDR3 extends over 15 amino acids. V was pared by 5 bases and J by 6 bases, with 8 bases of the junction left unmatched. For the CDR3, the DNA is TGTGCCAGCAGCGCCACAGGGGGTTCGGCCGGGGAGCTGTTTTTT. Protein sequence: CASSATGGSAGELFF.

This chain joins TRBV7-2 and TRBJ2-7; the match to TRBD1 covers 9 bases. CDR3 length: 13 amino acids. V gave up 5 bases and J gave up 6 bases; unmatched junction bases: 5. The germline CDR1 and CDR2 sequences are SGHTA and FQGNSA. CDR3 region: CASSQDRGAEQYF. The CDR3 coding sequence is TGTGCCAGCAGCCAAGACAGGGGGGCCGAGCAGTACTTC.

CDR3 protein: CASSSTSVYNEQFF. In DNA form, the CDR3 reads TGTGCCAGCAGCTCGACTAGCGTCTACAATGAGCAGTTCTTC. This chain connects TRBV6-5 to TRBJ2-1; 8 nucleotides agree with TRBD2. There are 14 residues in the CDR3. The V gene end was trimmed by 6 bases and the J gene end by 3 bases; junction bases not matched to a gene: 4. Germline V gene sequence: CDR1 MNHEY, CDR2 SVGAGI.

The chain carries TRBV7-3 and TRBJ2-6, with a tentative D call TRBD2 (5 bases). Germline-derived CDR1 and CDR2 are SGHTA and FQGTGA. V was cut by 3 bases and J by 4 bases, with 10 bases left in between. There are 15 residues in the CDR3. The CDR3 loop is CASSFGGLGANVLTF. DNA for the CDR3: TGTGCCAGCAGCTTTGGAGGCTTGGGGGCCAACGTCCTGACTTTC.

The sample holds one count of this clone. The V call is TRBV19, the J call TRBJ2-5; D unclear. V shed 3 bases and J shed 3 bases, with 14 bases lying between them. The CDR3 runs to 15 residues. From germline, CDR1 is LNHDA and CDR2 SQIVND (reference sequence). CDR3 nucleotide sequence: TGTGCCAGTAGTATTGAGGTGGGTCGGAAAGAGACCCAGTACTTC. This codes for CASSIEVGRKETQYF.

The chain joins TRBV7-9 to TRBJ2-5; 9 bases match TRBD2. This CDR3 has 15 amino acids. Germline V gives CDR1 SEHNR, CDR2 FQNEAQ (reference sequence). Unmatched junction bases numbered 1, after V lost 1 base and J lost 1 base. The CDR3 nucleotides read TGTGCCAGCAGCTTAGAGACTAGCGGCCAAGAGACCCAGTACTTC. This sequence encodes CASSLETSGQETQYF.

This clone was counted once. The chain recombines TRBV18 with TRBJ2-7; 7 bases are shared with TRBD1. J lost 3 bases, V lost 5 bases, and 4 bases had no gene match. The CDR3 has 13 residues. Germline CDR1 reads KGHSH; CDR2 reads LQKENI. CDR3 protein: CASSGQVNYEQYF. CDR3 DNA sequence: TGTGCCAGCTCAGGACAGGTTAACTACGAGCAGTACTTC.

The rearrangement uses TRBV19 and TRBJ2-2; TRBD1 aligns across 7 bases. CDR1 and CDR2 from the germline V gene are LNHDA and SQIVND (reference sequence). The CDR3 length is 13 residues. After removal of 6 bases from V and 7 bases from J, the junction contained 5 bases not matched to a gene. The CDR3 nucleotides read TGTGCCAGTAGCCCGCGACAGGGCGGGGAGCTGTTTTTT. Translated, it gives CASSPRQGGELFF.

The chain has TRBV4-3 and TRBJ2-7; TRBD2 aligns across 10 bases. The CDR3 sequence is 17 residues long. Germline CDR1 reads LGHNA; CDR2 reads YSLEER. V was pared by 4 bases and J by 3 bases, with 12 bases of the junction left unmatched. The CDR3 bases are TGCGCCAGCAGCCTCTACCATAGGACTAGCGGACGCTACGAGCAGTACTTC. This gives the protein CASSLYHRTSGRYEQYF.

This chain joins TRBV12-3 or TRBV12-4 and TRBJ2-1, with D perhaps matching TRBD1 (6 bases). CDR3 length: 13 residues. Trimming stripped 6 bases from V and 7 bases from J, with 13 bases between. The CDR3 is CASRSTGLNEQFF. The CDR3 DNA reads as TGTGCCAGCAGAAGTACAGGGCTGAATGAGCAGTTCTTC.